Listed below are T cell receptor beta chains from one sample, sequenced in a study of OX40 agonist ivuxolimab in advanced cancers. Method: immunoSEQ multiplex PCR; TCRdb's copy keeps in-frame clones and lacks some. Of around 84,000 clones in the sample, 84% were seen once. Sequencing was performed on CD4+ or CD8+ T cells sorted from blood, taken in a trial of the OX40 agonist ivuxolimab. Source of these receptors: an adult with an advanced solid tumor such as melanoma, head and neck, liver or kidney cancer. The conserved cysteine and the conserved F or W are not part of the CDR3 here.

TRBV5-4,TRBJ2-5,ASSLGSGGAGKTQY
TRBV5-6,TRBJ2-2,ASSLPRGSHTGELF
TRBV18,TRBJ1-1,ASSLTGVGENTEAF
TRBV28,TRBJ1-2,ASRPTGNYGYT
TRBV4-3,TRBJ2-5,ASSQQDYPHETQY
TRBV6-5,TRBJ1-3,ASSRDSGNGNTIY
TRBV28,TRBJ1-2,ASTIGGIGNYGYT
TRBV25-1,TRBJ2-7,ASSESRPRTGVYEQY
TRBV5-1,TRBJ1-1,ASSLSGGNTEAF
TRBV5-1,TRBJ2-6,ASGTGISSGANVLT
TRBV9,TRBJ1-1,ASSVAPQGGLTAENTEAF
TRBV5-6,TRBJ2-2,ASSRGNTGELF
TRBV30,TRBJ2-6,AWSVTGGFSGANVLT
TRBV7-9,TRBJ1-1,ASSLDSWYREGAEAF
TRBV21-1,TRBJ2-7,ASSKVPRTIYEQY
TRBV21-1,TRBJ2-1,ASSKGLQEHSYNEQF
TRBV28,TRBJ2-3,ASSSQDPDTQY
TRBV5-1,TRBJ1-1,ASSQASDNTEAF
TRBV5-6,TRBJ2-7,ASSLASSGRAREQY
TRBV10-3,-,AISEVAGLAGAEQY
TRBV7-2,TRBJ1-1,ASSSLRGQEAF
TRBV6-1,TRBJ1-2,ASSEISAGNYGYT
TRBV7-3,TRBJ1-1,ASSLRGDLNTEAF
TRBV19,TRBJ1-5,ASSRGGASNQPQH
TRBV5-1,TRBJ1-2,ASSLDSGALNYGYT
TRBV5-5,TRBJ1-2,ASSLPGTGVHGYT
TRBV11-3,TRBJ2-2,ASSPQGPATGELF
TRBV19,TRBJ1-4,ASRNGPQGKATKLF
TRBV6-5,TRBJ1-5,ASSYSARGGDGPQH
TRBV6-5,TRBJ1-2,ASSEGGRMGYT
TRBV7-9,TRBJ1-1,ASSLGQMNTEAF
TRBV18,TRBJ2-6,ASSPLDGRANVLT
TRBV11-1,TRBJ2-2,ASSLPPGELF
TRBV15,TRBJ2-1,AASTRLAENEQF
TRBV7-8,TRBJ2-3,ASSLGTSGITDTQY
TRBV11-1,TRBJ2-2,ASSFLTKRDTGELF
TRBV14,TRBJ2-7,ASSPQGYEQY
TRBV5-6,TRBJ1-4,ASSLEQGDTGKLF
TRBV18,TRBJ1-1,ASLTGTDTEAF
TRBV6-6,TRBJ2-7,ASSYAGESSYEQY
TRBV9,TRBJ2-5,ASSVFGQGGETQY
TRBV5-1,TRBJ1-4,ASSEGAPINEKLF
TRBV7-9,TRBJ2-3,ASSLTAGSTDTQY
TRBV7-2,TRBJ2-1,ASSSFSRGGEQF
TRBV5-1,TRBJ2-1,ASSFPNSGNNEQF
TRBV11-2,TRBJ2-7,ASSGAYEQY
TRBV2,TRBJ2-7,ASRGTSGIYEQY
TRBV7-9,TRBJ2-7,ASSRGLAGGNPYEQY